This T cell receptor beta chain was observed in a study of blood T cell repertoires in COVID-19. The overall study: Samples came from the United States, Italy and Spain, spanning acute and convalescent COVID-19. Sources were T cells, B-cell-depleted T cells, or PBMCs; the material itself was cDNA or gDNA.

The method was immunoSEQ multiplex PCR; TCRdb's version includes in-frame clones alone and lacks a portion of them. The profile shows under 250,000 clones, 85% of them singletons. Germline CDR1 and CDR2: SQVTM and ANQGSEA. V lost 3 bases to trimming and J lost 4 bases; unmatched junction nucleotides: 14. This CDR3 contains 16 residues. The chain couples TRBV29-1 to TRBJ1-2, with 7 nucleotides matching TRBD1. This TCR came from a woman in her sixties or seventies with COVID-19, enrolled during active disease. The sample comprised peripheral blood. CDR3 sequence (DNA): TGCAGCGTTGATTCTCCCCTAGGGACAGTGCTCTATGGCTACACCTTC. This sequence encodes CSVDSPLGTVLYGYTF.